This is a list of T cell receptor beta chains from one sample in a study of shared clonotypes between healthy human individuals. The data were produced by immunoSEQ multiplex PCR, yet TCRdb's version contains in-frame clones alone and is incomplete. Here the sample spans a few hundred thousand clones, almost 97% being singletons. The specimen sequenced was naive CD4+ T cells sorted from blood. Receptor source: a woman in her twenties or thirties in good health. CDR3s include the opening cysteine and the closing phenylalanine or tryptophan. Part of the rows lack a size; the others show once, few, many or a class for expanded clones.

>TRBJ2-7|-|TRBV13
CASSSDRGSYEQYF
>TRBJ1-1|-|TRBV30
CAWSDLPAGRTEAFF
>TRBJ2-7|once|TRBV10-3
CAIKRDREKYEQYF
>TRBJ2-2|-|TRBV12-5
CASGLGGQGGSGELFF
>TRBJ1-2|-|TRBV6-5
CASSYDRSYGYTF
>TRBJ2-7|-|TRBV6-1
CASSRDLNYEQYF
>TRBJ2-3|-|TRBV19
CASERGGTQYF
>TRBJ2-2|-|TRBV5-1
CASSLGTGVNTGELFF
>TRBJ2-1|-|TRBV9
CASSGPGAYGGIQFF
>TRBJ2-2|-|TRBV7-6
CASSLVWDRGPGELFF